This T cell receptor (beta chain) was captured in a study of CD8 T cells in ankylosing spondylitis. Study-wide points: Made up of eight highly homologous variants, a TCR beta motif appeared characteristic of ankylosing spondylitis blood. Clones linked with disease were CD8+ and fairly uncommon in the peripheral blood. Matched ankylosing spondylitis synovial fluid reportedly contained a significantly enriched population of disease-linked clones.

Concerning this clonotype itself: Its antigen remains unknown.

Quantitative 5'-RACE with molecular barcodes generated TCR beta libraries. TCRdb re-derived calls from the 5' RACE reads in MiXCR, one entry per CDR3 protein. Counted here are some 270,000 distinct CDR3 sequences, about 20% occurring once; the ten biggest clones make up around a third. The CDR3 consists of 14 residues. Per germline, CDR1 GTSNPN and CDR2 SVGIG (reference sequence). J lost 1 base, V lost 0 bases, and 0 bases had no gene match. The TCR originated in a male donor with ankylosing spondylitis or in good health (not recorded which). The sequenced sample consisted of blood, either unsorted or a sorted T cell fraction (not recorded which). The rearrangement uses TRBV30 and TRBJ2-3, with 8 positions matching TRBD2. CDR3 sequence: CAWSVSGGTDTQYF. The CDR3 DNA sequence: TGTGCCTGGAGTGTTAGCGGGGGCACAGATACGCAGTATTTT.